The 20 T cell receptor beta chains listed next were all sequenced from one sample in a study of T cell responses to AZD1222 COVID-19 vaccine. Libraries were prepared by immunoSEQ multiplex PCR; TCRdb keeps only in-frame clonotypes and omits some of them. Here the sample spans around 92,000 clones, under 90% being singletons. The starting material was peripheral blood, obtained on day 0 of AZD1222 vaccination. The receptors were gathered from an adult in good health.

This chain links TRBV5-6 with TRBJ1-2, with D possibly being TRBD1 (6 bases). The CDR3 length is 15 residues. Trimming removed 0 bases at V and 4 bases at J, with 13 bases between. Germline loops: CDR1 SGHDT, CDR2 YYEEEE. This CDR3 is CASSLAGASGYGYTF. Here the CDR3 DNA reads TGTGCCAGCAGCTTGGCAGGGGCGTCCGGCTATGGCTACACCTTC.

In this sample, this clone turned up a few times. The CDR3 spells CASSLTRSGEQYF. The CDR3 nucleotides are TGTGCCAGCAGCTTAACCCGGAGTGGGGAGCAGTACTTC. This chain connects TRBV7-3 to TRBJ2-7; unclear D gene. Between the trimmed V and J ends, which lost 0 bases and 7 bases, there was a span of 10 bases. The CDR3 has 13 amino acids. Germline values: CDR1 SGHTA, CDR2 FQGTGA.

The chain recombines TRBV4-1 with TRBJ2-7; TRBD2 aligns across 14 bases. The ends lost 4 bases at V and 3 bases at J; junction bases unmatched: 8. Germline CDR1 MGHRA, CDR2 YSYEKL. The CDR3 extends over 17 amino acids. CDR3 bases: TGCGCCAGCAGCCTATATCCAGGGACTAGCGGGGGCTACGAGCAGTACTTC. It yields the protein CASSLYPGTSGGYEQYF.

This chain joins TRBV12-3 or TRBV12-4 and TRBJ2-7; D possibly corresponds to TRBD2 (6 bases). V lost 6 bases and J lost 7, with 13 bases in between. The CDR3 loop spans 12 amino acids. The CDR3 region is CASRTGAREQYF. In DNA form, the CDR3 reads TGTGCCAGCAGAACGGGAGCACGGGAGCAGTACTTC.

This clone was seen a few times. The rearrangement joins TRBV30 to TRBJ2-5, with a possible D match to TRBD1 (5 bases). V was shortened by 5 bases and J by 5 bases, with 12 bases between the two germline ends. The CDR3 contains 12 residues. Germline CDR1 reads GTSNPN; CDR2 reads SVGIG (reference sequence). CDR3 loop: CAWGGRAETQYF. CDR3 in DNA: TGTGCCTGGGGCGGCAGGGCTGAGACCCAGTACTTC.

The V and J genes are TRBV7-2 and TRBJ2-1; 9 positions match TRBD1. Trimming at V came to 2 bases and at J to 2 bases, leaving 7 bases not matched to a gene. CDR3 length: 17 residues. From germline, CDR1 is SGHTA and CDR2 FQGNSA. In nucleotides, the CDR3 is TGTGCCAGCAGCTTAAGTTCGGGACAGGGCGCCTACAATGAGCAGTTCTTC. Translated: CASSLSSGQGAYNEQFF.

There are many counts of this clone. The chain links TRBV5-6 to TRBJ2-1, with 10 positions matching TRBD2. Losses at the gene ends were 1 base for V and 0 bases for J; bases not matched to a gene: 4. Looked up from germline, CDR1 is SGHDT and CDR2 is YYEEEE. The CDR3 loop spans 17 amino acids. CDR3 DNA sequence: TGTGCCAGCAGCTTGCCCAGACTAGCGGGCTCCTACAATGAGCAGTTCTTC. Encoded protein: CASSLPRLAGSYNEQFF.

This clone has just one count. CDR3 bases: TGTGCCAGCAGACCTTCTAGCGGGGGGGCCCTTGAGCAGTTCTTC. Translating it yields CASRPSSGGALEQFF. The chain uses TRBV2 and TRBJ2-1, with TRBD2 matching 12 bases. The germline V gene encodes CDR1 SNHLY and CDR2 FYNNEI. The V segment lost 6 bases and the J segment 9 bases; nucleotides outside the gene matches: 9. The length of the CDR3 is 15 residues.

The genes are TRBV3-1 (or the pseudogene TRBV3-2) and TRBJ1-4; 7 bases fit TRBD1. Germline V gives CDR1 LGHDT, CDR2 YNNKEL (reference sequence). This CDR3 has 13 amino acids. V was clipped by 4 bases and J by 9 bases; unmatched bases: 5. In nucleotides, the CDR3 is TGTGCCAGCAGCCTCGACAGGGTTAAAAAACTGTTTTTT. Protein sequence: CASSLDRVKKLFF.

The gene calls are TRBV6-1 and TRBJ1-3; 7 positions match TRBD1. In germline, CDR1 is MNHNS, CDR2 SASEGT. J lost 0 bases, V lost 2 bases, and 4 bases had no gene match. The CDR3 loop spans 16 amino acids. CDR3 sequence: CASSETGQSSGNTIYF. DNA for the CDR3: TGTGCCAGCAGTGAAACGGGACAGAGCTCTGGAAACACCATATATTTT.

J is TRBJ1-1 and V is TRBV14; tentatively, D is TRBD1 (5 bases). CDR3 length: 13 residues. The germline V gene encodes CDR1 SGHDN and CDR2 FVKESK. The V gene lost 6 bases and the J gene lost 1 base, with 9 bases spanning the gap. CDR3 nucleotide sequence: TGTGCCAGCAGAAGACAGAAGAACACTGAAGCTTTCTTT. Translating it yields CASRRQKNTEAFF.

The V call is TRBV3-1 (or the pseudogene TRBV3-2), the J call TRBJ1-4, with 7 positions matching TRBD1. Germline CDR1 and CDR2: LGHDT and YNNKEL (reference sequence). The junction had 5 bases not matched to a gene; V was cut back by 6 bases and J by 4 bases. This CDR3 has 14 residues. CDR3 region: CASSRQGNNEKLFF. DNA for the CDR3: TGTGCCAGCAGTCGACAGGGAAATAATGAAAAACTGTTTTTT.

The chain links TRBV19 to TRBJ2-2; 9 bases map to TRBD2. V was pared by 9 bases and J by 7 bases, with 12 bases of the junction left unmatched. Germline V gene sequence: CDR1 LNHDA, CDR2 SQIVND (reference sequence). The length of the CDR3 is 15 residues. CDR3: CASARREGLVGELFF. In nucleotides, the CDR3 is TGTGCCAGCGCCCGGCGGGAGGGCCTTGTCGGGGAGCTGTTTTTT.

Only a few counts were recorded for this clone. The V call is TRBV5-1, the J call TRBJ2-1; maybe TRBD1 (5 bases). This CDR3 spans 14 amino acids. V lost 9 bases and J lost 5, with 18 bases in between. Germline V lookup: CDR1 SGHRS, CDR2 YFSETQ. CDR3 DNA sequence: TGCGCCATCGACCAGGGCCAGGCGCACAATGAGCAGTTCTTC. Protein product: CAIDQGQAHNEQFF.

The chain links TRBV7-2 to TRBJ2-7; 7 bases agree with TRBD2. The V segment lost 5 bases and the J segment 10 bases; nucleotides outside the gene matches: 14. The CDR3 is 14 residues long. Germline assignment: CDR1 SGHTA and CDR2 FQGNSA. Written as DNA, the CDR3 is TGTGCCAGCAGCGCCGGGACCGTCCGGGAGGTACAGTACTTC. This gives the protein CASSAGTVREVQYF.

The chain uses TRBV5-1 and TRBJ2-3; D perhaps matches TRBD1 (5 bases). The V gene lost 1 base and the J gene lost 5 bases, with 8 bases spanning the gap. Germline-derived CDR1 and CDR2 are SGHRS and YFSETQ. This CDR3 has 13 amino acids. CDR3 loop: CASSLTGQDTQYF. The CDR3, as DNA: TGCGCCAGCAGCTTGACAGGACAAGATACGCAGTATTTT.

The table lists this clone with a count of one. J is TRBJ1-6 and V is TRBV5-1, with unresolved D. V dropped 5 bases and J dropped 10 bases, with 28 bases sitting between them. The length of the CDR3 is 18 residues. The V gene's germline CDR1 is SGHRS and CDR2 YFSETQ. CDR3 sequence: CASSLWPLGTESASPLHF. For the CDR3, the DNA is TGCGCCAGCAGTCTCTGGCCCCTGGGCACAGAGTCTGCGTCACCCCTCCACTTT.

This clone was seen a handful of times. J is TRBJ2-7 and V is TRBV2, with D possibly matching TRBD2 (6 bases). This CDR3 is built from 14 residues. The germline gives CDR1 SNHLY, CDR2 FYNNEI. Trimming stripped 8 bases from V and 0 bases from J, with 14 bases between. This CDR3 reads CASRETLISYEQYF. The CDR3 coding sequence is TGTGCCAGCCGGGAGACACTCATCTCCTACGAGCAGTACTTC.

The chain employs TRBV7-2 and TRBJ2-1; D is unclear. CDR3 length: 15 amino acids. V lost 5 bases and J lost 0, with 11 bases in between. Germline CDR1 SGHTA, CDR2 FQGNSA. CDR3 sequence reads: CASSTAPTSYNEQFF. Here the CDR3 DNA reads TGTGCCAGCAGCACCGCGCCTACCTCCTACAATGAGCAGTTCTTC.

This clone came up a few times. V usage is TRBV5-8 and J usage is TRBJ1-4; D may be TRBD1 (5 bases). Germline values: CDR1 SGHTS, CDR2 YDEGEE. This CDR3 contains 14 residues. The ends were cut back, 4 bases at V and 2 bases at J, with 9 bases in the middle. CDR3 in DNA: TGTGCCAGCAGCCTCAGGGTGACTAATGAAAAACTGTTTTTT. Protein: CASSLRVTNEKLFF.